This is a list of T cell receptor beta chains from one sample in a study of Ad26.COV2.S vaccination and SARS-CoV-2 variants. Clones were read by immunoSEQ multiplex PCR, and TCRdb kept only the in-frame ones, dropping some. The sample carries fewer than 400,000 clones, roughly 86% recorded once. Sample: peripheral blood, taken in a trial of Ad26.COV2.S vaccine versus placebo. The receptors stem from a person between 18 and 60 years old who received the Ad26.COV2.S COVID-19 vaccine or a placebo. Each CDR3 is given with its conserved first and last residue. D genes are given only for firm matches. Rows give clone size only sometimes, using once, few, many, or a class for an expanded clone.

-	TRBD1	TRBV7-8	TRBJ1-3	CASSSGGQSGNTIYF	TGTGCCAGCAGCTCCGGGGGACAGTCTGGAAACACCATATATTTT
-	-	TRBV9	TRBJ2-7	CASSVGGAPYEQYF	TGTGCCAGCAGCGTAGGAGGGGCCCCCTACGAGCAGTACTTC
-	-	TRBV10-2	TRBJ1-1	CASEEIRGRTEAFF	TGCGCCAGCGAGGAAATCCGTGGGAGGACTGAAGCTTTCTTT
few	TRBD1	TRBV5-4	TRBJ2-2	CASNAGGANTGELFF	TGTGCCAGCAACGCAGGGGGAGCGAACACCGGGGAGCTGTTTTTT
-	-	TRBV11-2	TRBJ2-1	CASSPVGGAFREQFF	TGTGCCAGCAGTCCAGTAGGGGGGGCCTTTCGGGAGCAGTTCTTC
-	TRBD2	TRBV19	TRBJ2-7	CASSPTSGGLSSYEQYF	TGTGCCAGTAGTCCGACTAGCGGGGGCCTTAGCTCCTACGAGCAGTACTTC
-	-	TRBV10-3	TRBJ2-1	CAIARDVNNEQFF	TGTGCCATCGCCCGGGACGTTAACAATGAGCAGTTCTTC
-	TRBD1	TRBV2	TRBJ2-6	CASSRRTGMGASGANVLTF	TGTGCCAGCAGTCGACGGACAGGGATGGGCGCCTCTGGGGCCAACGTCCTGACTTTC
-	-	TRBV6-2/TRBV6-3	TRBJ1-2	CASSPRAGKGNYGYTF	TGTGCCAGCAGTCCCCGGGCAGGGAAGGGGAACTATGGCTACACCTTC
-	-	TRBV10-3	TRBJ2-3	CAISESAPGTVDTQYF	TGTGCCATCAGTGAGTCCGCCCCCGGAACGGTGGATACGCAGTATTTT
-	-	TRBV5-1	TRBJ1-1	CASSTYREAGPEAFF	TGCGCCAGCAGCACGTACAGGGAAGCGGGGCCTGAAGCTTTCTTT
-	-	TRBV5-1	TRBJ1-3	CASSLAGAGSGNTIYF	TGCGCCAGCAGCTTGGCCGGGGCGGGGTCCGGAAACACCATATATTTT